Shown below are 6 T cell receptor beta chains from a single sample sequenced in a study of T cell clonality in common variable immunodeficiency. Study-wide results and caveats: In common variable immunodeficiency, TCR beta chains reportedly carried fewer deletions and N-nucleotide insertions.

No antigen is known for these receptors. Measured with immunoSEQ multiplex PCR; TCRdb has only the in-frame clones, and not every one. The sample shows approximately 12,000 clones, none of them appearing just once. Sequenced sample: peripheral blood mononuclear cells. Source of these receptors: a human donor with common variable immunodeficiency.

On this clone: The CDR3 extends 3 residues past the end of the read, so its final part is completed from the germline J gene. The chain is built from TRBV7-3 and TRBJ2-1; D is possibly TRBD1 (6 bases). CDR3 length: 15 residues. CDR1 SGHTA and CDR2 FQGTGA come from the germline V gene. Trimming pared 3 bases from V and 0 bases from J, leaving 9 bases between. Here the CDR3 reads CASSFRGNSYNEQFF. The sequenced CDR3 bases are TGTGCCAGCAGCTTTAGGGGGAACTCCTACAATGAG.

At least ten counts were recorded for this clone. With the read ending 3 residues before the CDR3 end, the germline J gene is used to fill in that end. This rearrangement joins TRBV12-3 or TRBV12-4 to TRBJ2-5; the D gene could be TRBD1 or TRBD2 (6 bases each). Deletions cut 5 bases from V and 5 bases from J, with 12 bases between. CDR3 size: 13 residues. CDR3 bases read: TGTGCCAGCAGTACGACAGGAGGGGAGACC. Its translation is CASSTTGGET. The whole CDR3 sequence reads CASSTTGGETQYF.

This clone was picked up a small number of times. The read is 3 residues too short to cover the CDR3 end, so that end is filled in from the germline J gene. V is TRBV18 and J is TRBJ2-3; 12 bases fit TRBD2. This CDR3 is 18 amino acids long. The J segment lost 6 bases and the V segment lost 2 bases, leaving 12 bases of the junction unmatched. Germline CDR1 and CDR2: KGHSH and LQKENI. CDR3 loop: CASSPRLAGGLARDTQYF. Partial CDR3 DNA: TGTGCCAGCTCACCAAGGCTAGCGGGGGGGCTGGCAAGGGATACG.

This clone was observed at least ten times. The DNA ends 3 residues before the CDR3 does, and the rest of the CDR3 is filled in from the germline J gene. The rearrangement links TRBV20-1 to TRBJ2-2; the match to TRBD2 covers 12 bases. Germline V CDR1 and CDR2: DFQATT, SNEGSKA (reference sequence). CDR3 size: 16 residues. Unmatched junction bases numbered 10, after V lost 3 bases and J lost 8 bases. The CDR3 bases that were read are TGCAGTGCTAGGGTCGGACTAGCGGGGATTCGTGGGGAG. This encodes CSARVGLAGIRGE. The whole CDR3 region reads CSARVGLAGIRGELFF.

With respect to this clone: The CDR3 extends 3 residues past the end of the read, so its final part is completed from the germline J gene. The V gene is TRBV6-2 or TRBV6-3, the J gene TRBJ2-3; a possible D gene is TRBD1 (6 bases). This CDR3 is 15 amino acids long. CDR1 MNHEY and CDR2 SVGEGT come from the germline V gene. CDR3 region: CASSYPKLTQGTQYF. CDR3 DNA, as far as it was read: TGTGCCAGCAGTTACCCAAAGCTGACCCAGGGGACG.

Note on this clone: The DNA ends 3 residues before the CDR3 does, and the rest of the CDR3 is filled in from the germline J gene. V and J are TRBV19 and TRBJ2-6; tentatively, D is TRBD2 (6 bases). Per the germline V gene, CDR1 is LNHDA and CDR2 is SQIVND (reference sequence). The germline V and J ends were trimmed by 7 bases and 0 bases, with 13 bases remaining between them. There are 16 residues in the CDR3. CDR3 DNA, as far as it was read: TGTGCCAGTATCCCTCGGGACTCCTCTGGGGCCAACGTC. This codes for CASIPRDSSGANV. The complete CDR3 sequence is CASIPRDSSGANVLTF.